These 29 T cell receptor beta chains share one sample of origin, sequenced in a study of blood T cell repertoires in COVID-19. Sequencing was performed with immunoSEQ multiplex PCR; in TCRdb, only in-frame clones are kept and a portion is missing. The sample has approximately 90,000 clones; 75% to 90% are singletons. The sample comprised peripheral blood. Receptors originate from a man older than 75 with active or convalescent COVID-19.

The chain is built from TRBV2 and TRBJ2-1, with a tentative D call TRBD1 (6 bases). The CDR3 loop spans 13 amino acids. V lost 5 bases, J lost 9 bases, and 14 bases lay in between. Germline CDR1 SNHLY, CDR2 FYNNEI. CDR3 bases: TGTGCCAGCAGTCCGGACAGTACAAGTGAGCAGTTCTTC. This codes for CASSPDSTSEQFF.

The chain carries TRBV9 and TRBJ2-1, with 9 bases that match TRBD2. This CDR3 has 14 amino acids. The junction had 4 bases not matched to a gene; V was cut back by 0 bases and J by 9 bases. Looked up from germline, CDR1 is SGDLS and CDR2 is YYNGEE. The CDR3 protein is CASSVVAGEAEQFF. CDR3 sequence (DNA): TGTGCCAGCAGCGTAGTAGCGGGAGAAGCTGAGCAGTTCTTC.

The gene calls are TRBV5-1 and TRBJ2-5; 10 bases agree with TRBD1. With 2 bases clipped from V and 2 bases from J, the junction kept 15 bases outside the gene matches. CDR1 SGHRS and CDR2 YFSETQ come from the germline V gene. The CDR3 is 19 amino acids. This chain's CDR3 is CASSLVPGQGPITQETQYF. The DNA for the CDR3 is TGCGCCAGCAGCTTAGTCCCGGGACAGGGGCCGATCACACAAGAGACCCAGTACTTC. The full variable domain, its missing parts supplied by reference TRBV5-1 and TRBJ2-5, is KAGVTQTPRYLIKTRGQQVTLSCSPISGHRSVSWYQQTPGQGLQFLFEYFSETQRNKGNFPGRFSGRQFSNSRSEMNVSTLELGDSALYLCASSLVPGQGPITQETQYFGPGTRLLVL.

The genes are TRBV3-1 (or the pseudogene TRBV3-2) and TRBJ2-4; 12 bases align to TRBD2. CDR3 size: 20 residues. CDR1 and CDR2 from the germline V gene are LGHDT and YNNKEL (reference sequence). V was clipped by 0 bases and J by 0 bases; unmatched bases: 9. CDR3 region: CASSQDYGLAGSLAKNIQYF. CDR3 nucleotides: TGTGCCAGCAGCCAAGATTATGGACTAGCGGGAAGTCTAGCCAAAAACATTCAGTACTTC.

The chain combines TRBV19 with TRBJ2-7; no reliable D call. The CDR3 spans 13 residues. Germline lookup yields CDR1 LNHDA and CDR2 SQIVND (reference sequence). Trimming removed 1 base at V and 2 bases at J, with 6 bases between. The DNA for the CDR3 is TGTGCCAGTAGTATAGCGCAGACCTACGAGCAGTACTTC. This gives the protein CASSIAQTYEQYF.

The chain combines TRBV7-9 with TRBJ2-3; 12 bases map to TRBD2. The germline V gene has CDR1 SEHNR and CDR2 FQNEAQ (reference sequence). The CDR3 extends over 15 amino acids. V trimming: 7 bases; J trimming: 1 base; junction bases outside the gene matches: 3. The CDR3, as DNA: TGTGCCAGCACTTGGACTAGCGGGGGCACAGATACGCAGTATTTT. This sequence encodes CASTWTSGGTDTQYF.

The rearrangement links TRBV2 to TRBJ1-2, with D hard to call. Germline assignment: CDR1 SNHLY and CDR2 FYNNEI. This CDR3 comprises 14 residues. V lost 3 bases and J 3 bases, leaving 11 bases between the germline ends. The CDR3 loop is CASSDLTGDYGYTF. DNA for the CDR3: TGTGCCAGCAGTGATTTGACGGGTGACTATGGCTACACCTTC.

The table lists this clone with a count of one. This chain connects TRBV29-1 to TRBJ1-2; no clear D gene. Germline CDR1 and CDR2: SQVTM and ANQGSEA. The CDR3 totals 13 residues. Trimming pared 0 bases from V and 4 bases from J, leaving 9 bases between. The CDR3 DNA reads TGCAGCGTTGAAGATCGGACTTTCTATGGCTACACCTTC. It encodes CSVEDRTFYGYTF.

The chain uses TRBV7-2 and TRBJ2-1; 10 nucleotides line up with TRBD2. V trimming: 5 bases; J trimming: 5 bases; junction bases outside the gene matches: 18. There are 19 residues in the CDR3. Germline lookup yields CDR1 SGHTA and CDR2 FQGNSA. For the CDR3, the DNA is TGTGCCAGCAGCCCGGGGGGAAGGGCTAGCGGGAGCTTGCACAATGAGCAGTTCTTC. It yields the protein CASSPGGRASGSLHNEQFF.

CDR3 sequence (DNA): TGTGCCACCAGTCTAGCGGGAGTATCCTACAATGAGCAGTTCTTC. Translation: CATSLAGVSYNEQFF. The chain joins TRBV24-1 to TRBJ2-1, with 10 bases aligning to TRBD2. V was clipped by 6 bases and J by 1 base; unmatched bases: 2. Per the germline V gene, CDR1 is KGHDR and CDR2 is SFDVKD. The CDR3 is 15 amino acids.

The chain joins TRBV11-2 to TRBJ2-7, with 9 bases aligning to TRBD1. Germline CDR1 and CDR2: SGHAT and FQNNGV. The CDR3 spans 16 residues. Trimming took 1 base from V and 2 from J; bases not matched to a gene: 6. CDR3: CASSLGSTGGTYEQYF. The CDR3 region has the DNA TGTGCCAGCAGCTTAGGCTCGACAGGGGGAACCTACGAGCAGTACTTC.

V gene TRBV9 combines with J gene TRBJ1-3; the D gene is possibly TRBD1 (6 bases). The germline V and J ends were trimmed by 4 bases and 1 base, with 9 bases remaining between them. The germline V gene encodes CDR1 SGDLS and CDR2 YYNGEE. The CDR3 covers 14 residues. The CDR3 sequence is CASSPGTSGNTIYF. The CDR3, as DNA: TGTGCCAGCAGCCCAGGGACATCTGGAAACACCATATATTTT.

This chain uses TRBV5-1 with TRBJ1-2; the match to TRBD1 covers 7 bases. Germline CDR1 reads SGHRS; CDR2 reads YFSETQ. The CDR3 extends over 14 amino acids. V lost 3 bases, J lost 5 bases, and 7 bases stayed unmatched. This CDR3 is CASSSWDSGYGYTF. CDR3 nucleotides: TGCGCCAGCAGCTCGTGGGACAGTGGGTATGGCTACACCTTC.

V is TRBV6-6 and J is TRBJ2-5; D gene uncertain. Germline values: CDR1 MNHNY, CDR2 SVGAGI (reference sequence). V shed 3 bases and J shed 3 bases, with 5 bases lying between them. The CDR3 runs to 12 residues. The CDR3 DNA follows: TGTGCCAGCAGTTATCAGGAAGAGACCCAGTACTTC. This translates into CASSYQEETQYF.

This chain joins TRBV7-2 and TRBJ2-5, with 10 positions matching TRBD1. Germline values: CDR1 SGHTA, CDR2 FQGNSA. The CDR3 is 18 amino acids. V trimming: 3 bases; J trimming: 5 bases; junction bases outside the gene matches: 15. CDR3 sequence (DNA): TGTGCCAGCAGCTTGGGGGGAAGGGACAGGGGTTTATCGGAGACCCAGTACTTC. It encodes CASSLGGRDRGLSETQYF.

The chain's CDR3 is CASRERTGDELFF. As DNA, the CDR3 is TGCGCCAGCAGAGAACGGACAGGGGACGAACTGTTTTTT. The chain couples TRBV10-1 to TRBJ1-4; 9 positions agree with TRBD1. Germline V lookup: CDR1 WNHNN, CDR2 SYGVQD (reference sequence). The CDR3 runs 13 residues. V trimming: 6 bases; J trimming: 12 bases; junction bases outside the gene matches: 8.

The chain has TRBV5-1 and TRBJ2-1, with 13 bases lining up with TRBD2. In germline, CDR1 is SGHRS, CDR2 YFSETQ. This CDR3 has 17 residues. Trimming took 4 bases from V and 9 from J; bases not matched to a gene: 13. CDR3 nucleotides: TGCGCCAGCAGCGACCGAGTAGGGACTAGCGGGATCTCTGAGCAGTTCTTC. Its protein product is CASSDRVGTSGISEQFF.

Only one count was recorded for this clone. The chain couples TRBV19 to TRBJ1-5; no reliable D call. The CDR3 is made up of 13 amino acids. Germline V gives CDR1 LNHDA, CDR2 SQIVND (reference sequence). Trimming stripped 7 bases from V and 6 bases from J, with 13 bases between. The CDR3 coding sequence is TGTGCCAGTAAGGTGGCAGGAGGTCAGCCCCAGCATTTT. Translation gives CASKVAGGQPQHF.

The J gene is TRBJ2-6, the V gene TRBV3-1 (or the pseudogene TRBV3-2); D remains unclear. Germline V gene lookup returns CDR1 LGHDT and CDR2 YNNKEL (reference sequence). The CDR3 runs 15 residues. V shed 5 bases and J shed 2 bases, with 10 bases lying between them. The chain's CDR3 is CASSSGGTGANVLTF. The DNA of the CDR3 is TGTGCCAGCAGCTCAGGTGGTACTGGGGCCAACGTCCTGACTTTC.

The rearrangement links TRBV4-3 to TRBJ1-1; D remains ambiguous. The CDR3 totals 14 residues. Germline lookup yields CDR1 LGHNA and CDR2 YSLEER. Trimming removed 5 bases at V and 4 bases at J, with 14 bases between. The CDR3 nucleotides read TGCGCCAGCAGCGGTAAACCAAGAGTCACTGAAGCTTTCTTT. This gives the protein CASSGKPRVTEAFF.

V gene TRBV7-9 combines with J gene TRBJ2-1, with 8 positions matching TRBD2. V shed 4 bases, J shed 7 bases, and the junction held 9 bases outside the gene matches. CDR1 is SEHNR, CDR2 FQNEAQ, per germline (reference sequence). This CDR3 spans 15 amino acids. This CDR3 reads CASSSQAGVRNEQFF. Written as DNA, the CDR3 is TGTGCCAGCAGCTCTCAAGCGGGAGTTAGGAATGAGCAGTTCTTC.

The rearrangement links TRBV6-1 to TRBJ2-1; D perhaps matches TRBD1 (5 bases). Trimming removed 3 bases from V and 8 bases from J, with 8 bases in between. CDR1 and CDR2 from the germline V gene are MNHNS and SASEGT. The CDR3 extends over 12 amino acids. In DNA, the CDR3 is TGTGCCAGCAGTGAGGCAGGGTATGAGCAGTTCTTC. Amino acids: CASSEAGYEQFF.

V gene TRBV7-2 combines with J gene TRBJ2-1; tentatively, D is TRBD1 (6 bases). The CDR3 has 13 amino acids. Germline loops: CDR1 SGHTA, CDR2 FQGNSA. V was pared by 2 bases and J by 5 bases, with 7 bases between. The CDR3 nucleotides are TGTGCCAGCAGCTTAAACAGGGACAATGAGCAGTTCTTC. This sequence encodes CASSLNRDNEQFF.

This chain links TRBV4-2 with TRBJ2-7; 12 bases are a match to TRBD2. This CDR3 is built from 18 residues. After removal of 2 bases from V and 4 bases from J, the junction contained 12 bases not matched to a gene. Germline V gene sequence: CDR1 LGHNA, CDR2 YNFKEQ. In nucleotides, the CDR3 is TGTGCCAGCAGCCAAAAGGTGTTGGCTAGCGGGAGGGGATACGAGCAGTACTTC. This codes for CASSQKVLASGRGYEQYF.

The rearrangement uses TRBV3-1 (or the pseudogene TRBV3-2) and TRBJ1-1, with 7 bases matching TRBD1. V gave up 5 bases and J gave up 5 bases; unmatched junction bases: 8. This CDR3 contains 14 residues. Germline values: CDR1 LGHDT, CDR2 YNNKEL (reference sequence). The CDR3 DNA reads TGTGCCAGCAGCGCGGCGTCAGGGGGGACTGAAGCTTTCTTT. This codes for CASSAASGGTEAFF.

The chain couples TRBV19 to TRBJ2-4; tentative D call: TRBD2 (6 bases). The CDR3 is 16 amino acids. From germline, CDR1 is LNHDA and CDR2 SQIVND (reference sequence). Trimming left V 5 bases short and J 2 bases short, with 16 bases between. CDR3 coding DNA: TGTGCCAGTAGTCCTGGAGGGTCCGTAACCAAAAACATTCAGTACTTC. As protein: CASSPGGSVTKNIQYF.

The V call is TRBV5-6, the J call TRBJ1-5; D is uncertain. Between the trimmed V and J ends, which lost 3 bases and 1 base, there was a span of 11 bases. This CDR3 contains 15 residues. In germline, CDR1 is SGHDT, CDR2 YYEEEE. DNA of the CDR3: TGTGCCAGCAGCTGGCCGGTAGCGAGCAATCAGCCCCAGCATTTT. This sequence encodes CASSWPVASNQPQHF. Full variable domain (remainder filled in from reference TRBV5-6 and TRBJ1-5): DAGVTQSPTHLIKTRGQQVTLRCSPKSGHDTVSWYQQALGQGPQFIFQYYEEEERQRGNFPDRFSGHQFPNYSSELNVNALLLGDSALYLCASSWPVASNQPQHFGDGTRLSIL.

This clone appeared a single time. The chain employs TRBV2 and TRBJ2-3; 11 bases line up with TRBD2. V lost 5 bases, J lost 0 bases, and 7 bases stayed unmatched. Germline V lookup: CDR1 SNHLY, CDR2 FYNNEI. The CDR3 loop spans 17 amino acids. CDR3 sequence reads: CASSRLGTSGSTDTQYF. CDR3 nucleotides: TGTGCCAGCAGTAGACTCGGGACTAGCGGTAGCACAGATACGCAGTATTTT.

The CDR3 loop is CASALGGSHEQFF. In DNA, the CDR3 is TGTGCTAGTGCCCTTGGGGGGAGCCATGAGCAGTTCTTC. V is TRBV12-5 and J is TRBJ2-1; D might be TRBD2 (6 bases). The CDR3 sequence is 13 residues long. V lost 7 bases and J lost 8, with 15 bases in between. CDR1 and CDR2 (germline): LGHNT, FRNRAP.